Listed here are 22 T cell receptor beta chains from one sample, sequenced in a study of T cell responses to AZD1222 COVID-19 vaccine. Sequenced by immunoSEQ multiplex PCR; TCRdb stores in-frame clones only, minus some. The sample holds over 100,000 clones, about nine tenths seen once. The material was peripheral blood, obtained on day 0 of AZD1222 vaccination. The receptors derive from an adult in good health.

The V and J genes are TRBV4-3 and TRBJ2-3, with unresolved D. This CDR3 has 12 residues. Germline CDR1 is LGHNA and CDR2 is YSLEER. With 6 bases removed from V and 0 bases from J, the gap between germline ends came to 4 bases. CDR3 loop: CASRDSTDTQYF. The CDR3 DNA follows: TGCGCCAGCAGGGACAGCACAGATACGCAGTATTTT.

CDR3 loop: CATSRANQPQHF. CDR3 sequence (DNA): TGTGCCACCAGCAGAGCCAATCAGCCCCAGCATTTT. This chain uses TRBV15 with TRBJ1-5; no clear D gene. This CDR3 has 12 residues. Germline V gene sequence: CDR1 LNHNV, CDR2 YYDKDF (reference sequence). V gave up 1 base and J gave up 3 bases, with 1 base separating them.

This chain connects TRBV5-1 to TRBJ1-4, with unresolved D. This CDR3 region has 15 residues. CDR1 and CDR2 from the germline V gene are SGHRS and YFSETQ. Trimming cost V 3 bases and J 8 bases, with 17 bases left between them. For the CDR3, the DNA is TGCGCCAGCAGCTCCGCTATGGGAGGGAAGGAAAAACTGTTTTTT. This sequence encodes CASSSAMGGKEKLFF.

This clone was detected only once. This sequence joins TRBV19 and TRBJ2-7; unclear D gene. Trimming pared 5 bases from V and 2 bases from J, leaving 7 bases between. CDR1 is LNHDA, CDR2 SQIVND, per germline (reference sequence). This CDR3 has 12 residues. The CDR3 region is CASSLNPYEQYF. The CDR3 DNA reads TGTGCCAGTAGTTTAAACCCCTACGAGCAGTACTTC.

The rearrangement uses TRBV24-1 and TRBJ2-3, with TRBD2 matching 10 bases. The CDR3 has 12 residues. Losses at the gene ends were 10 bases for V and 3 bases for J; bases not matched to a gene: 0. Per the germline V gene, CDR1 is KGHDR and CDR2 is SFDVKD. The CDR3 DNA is TGTGCCACAGCGGGGGGGACAGATACGCAGTATTTT. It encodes CATAGGTDTQYF.

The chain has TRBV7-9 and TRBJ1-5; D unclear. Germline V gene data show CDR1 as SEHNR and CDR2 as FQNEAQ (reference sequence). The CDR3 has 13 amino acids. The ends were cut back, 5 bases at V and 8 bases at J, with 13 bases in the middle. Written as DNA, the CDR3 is TGTGCCAGCAGCCTCCGTGTAGACGAGCCCCAGCATTTT. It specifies CASSLRVDEPQHF.

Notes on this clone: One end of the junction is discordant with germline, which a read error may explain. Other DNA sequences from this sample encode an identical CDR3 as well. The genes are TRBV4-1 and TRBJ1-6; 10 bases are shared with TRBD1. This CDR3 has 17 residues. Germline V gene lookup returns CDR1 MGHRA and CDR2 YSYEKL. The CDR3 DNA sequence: TGCGCCAGCAGCCAAGGGGGACAGGGGAGTTATAATTCGCCCCTCCACTTT. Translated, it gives CASSQGGQGSYNSPLHF.

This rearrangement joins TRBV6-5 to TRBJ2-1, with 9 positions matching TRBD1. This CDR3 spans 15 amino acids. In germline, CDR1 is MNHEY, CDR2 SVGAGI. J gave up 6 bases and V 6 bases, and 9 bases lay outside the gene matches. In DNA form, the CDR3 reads TGTGCCAGCAGAGCCGGGACAGGGCCACCCAATGAGCAGTTCTTC. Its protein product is CASRAGTGPPNEQFF.

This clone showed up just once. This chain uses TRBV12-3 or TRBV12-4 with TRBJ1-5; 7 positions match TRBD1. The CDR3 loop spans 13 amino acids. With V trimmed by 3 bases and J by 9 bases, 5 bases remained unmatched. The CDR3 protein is CASSFTGDRPQHF. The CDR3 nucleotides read TGTGCCAGCAGTTTCACAGGGGATCGGCCCCAGCATTTT.

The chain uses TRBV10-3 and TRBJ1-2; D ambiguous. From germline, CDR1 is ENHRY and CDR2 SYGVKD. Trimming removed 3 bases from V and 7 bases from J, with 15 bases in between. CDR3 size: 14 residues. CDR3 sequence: CAISDAKDRLGYTF. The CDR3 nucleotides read TGTGCCATCAGTGATGCGAAGGATAGACTTGGCTACACCTTC.

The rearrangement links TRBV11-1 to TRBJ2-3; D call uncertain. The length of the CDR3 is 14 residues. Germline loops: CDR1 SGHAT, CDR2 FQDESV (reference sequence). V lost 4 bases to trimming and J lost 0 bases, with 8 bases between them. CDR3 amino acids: CASSSSYSTDTQYF. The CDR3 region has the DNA TGTGCCAGCAGCTCCTCCTACAGCACAGATACGCAGTATTTT.

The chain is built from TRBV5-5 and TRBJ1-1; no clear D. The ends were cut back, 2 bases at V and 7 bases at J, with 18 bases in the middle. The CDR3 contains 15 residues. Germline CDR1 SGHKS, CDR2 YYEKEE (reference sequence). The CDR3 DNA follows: TGTGCCAGCAGCTTCCACCCGACACAACCCCTTGAAGCTTTCTTT. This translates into CASSFHPTQPLEAFF.

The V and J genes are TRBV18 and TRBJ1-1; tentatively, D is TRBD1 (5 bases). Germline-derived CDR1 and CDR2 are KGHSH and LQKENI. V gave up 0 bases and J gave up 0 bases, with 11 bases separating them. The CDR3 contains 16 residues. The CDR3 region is CASSPPQGLMNTEAFF. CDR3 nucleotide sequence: TGTGCCAGCTCACCACCCCAGGGACTCATGAACACTGAAGCTTTCTTT.

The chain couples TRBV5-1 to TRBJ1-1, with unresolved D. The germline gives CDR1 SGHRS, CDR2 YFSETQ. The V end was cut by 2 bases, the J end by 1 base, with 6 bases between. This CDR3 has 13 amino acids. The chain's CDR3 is CASSFEPNTEAFF. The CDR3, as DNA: TGCGCCAGCAGCTTCGAGCCGAACACTGAAGCTTTCTTT.

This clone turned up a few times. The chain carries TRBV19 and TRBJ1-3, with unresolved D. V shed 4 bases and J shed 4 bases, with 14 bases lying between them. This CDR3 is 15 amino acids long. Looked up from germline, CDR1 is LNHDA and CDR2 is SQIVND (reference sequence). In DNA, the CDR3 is TGTGCCAGTAGTAACCCGACGCCGGTCGGAAACACCATATATTTT. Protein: CASSNPTPVGNTIYF.

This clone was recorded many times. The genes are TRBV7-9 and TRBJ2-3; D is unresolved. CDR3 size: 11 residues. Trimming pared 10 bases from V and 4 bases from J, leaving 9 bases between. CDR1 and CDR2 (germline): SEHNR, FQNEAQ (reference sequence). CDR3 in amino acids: CAISVADTQYF. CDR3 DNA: TGTGCCATCTCGGTTGCAGATACGCAGTATTTT. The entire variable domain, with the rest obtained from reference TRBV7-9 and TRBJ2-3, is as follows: DTGVSQNPRHKITKRGQNVTFRCDPISEHNRLYWYRQTLGQGPEFLTYFQNEAQLEKSRLLSDRFSAERPKGSFSTLEIQRTEQGDSAMYLCAISVADTQYFGPGTRLTVL.

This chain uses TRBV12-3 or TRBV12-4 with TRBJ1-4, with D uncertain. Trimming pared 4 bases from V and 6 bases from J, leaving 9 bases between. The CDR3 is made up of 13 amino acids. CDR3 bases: TGTGCCAGCAGTTCGGGTTCATATGAAAAACTGTTTTTT. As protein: CASSSGSYEKLFF.

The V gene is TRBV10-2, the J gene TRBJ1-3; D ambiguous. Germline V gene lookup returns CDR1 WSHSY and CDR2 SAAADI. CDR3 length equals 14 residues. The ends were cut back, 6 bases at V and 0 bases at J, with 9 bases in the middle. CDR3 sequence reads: CASSMMGSGNTIYF. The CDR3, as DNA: TGCGCCAGCAGCATGATGGGCTCTGGAAACACCATATATTTT.

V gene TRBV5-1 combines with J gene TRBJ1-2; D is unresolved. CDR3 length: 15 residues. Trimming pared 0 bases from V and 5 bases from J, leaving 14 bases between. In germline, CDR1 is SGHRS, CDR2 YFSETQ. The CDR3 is CASSLDGEKSYGYTF. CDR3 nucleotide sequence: TGCGCCAGCAGCTTGGACGGGGAGAAGAGTTATGGCTACACCTTC.

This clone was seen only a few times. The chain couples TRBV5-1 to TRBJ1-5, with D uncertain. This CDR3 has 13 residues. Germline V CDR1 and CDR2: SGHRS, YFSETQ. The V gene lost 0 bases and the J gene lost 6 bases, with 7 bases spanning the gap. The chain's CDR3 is CASSLDGSQPQHF. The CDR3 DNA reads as TGCGCCAGCAGCTTGGATGGGAGTCAGCCCCAGCATTTT.

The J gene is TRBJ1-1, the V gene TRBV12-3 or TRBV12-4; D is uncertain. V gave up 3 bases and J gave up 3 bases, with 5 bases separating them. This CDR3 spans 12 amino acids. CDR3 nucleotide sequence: TGTGCCAGCAGTTTTTCAGACACTGAAGCTTTCTTT. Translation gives CASSFSDTEAFF.

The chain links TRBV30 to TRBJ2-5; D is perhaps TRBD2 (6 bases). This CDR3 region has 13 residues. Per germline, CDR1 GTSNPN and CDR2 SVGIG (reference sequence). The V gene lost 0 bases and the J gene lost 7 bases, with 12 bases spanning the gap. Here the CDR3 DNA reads TGTGCCTGGAGTGTAAGGAGGGGAGGGACCCAGTACTTC. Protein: CAWSVRRGGTQYF.